This TCR beta chain was sequenced for a study of T-cell reconstitution after alpha-beta-depleted transplantation in children. Unique molecular identifiers were used in preparing the TCRbeta library. MiXCR, run by TCRdb on the PCR reads, gives a single entry per CDR3 protein. The sample holds about 540,000 distinct CDR3 sequences, 18% seen once. This clonotype was seen more than once but under ten times. At one boundary the junction diverges from the germline segment, which might be a read error. The CDR3 length is 11 residues. Germline V gene sequence: CDR1 MNHNS, CDR2 SASEGT. The receptor's source is a human donor who donated a stem cell graft to a child with acute lymphoblastic leukemia. The material sequenced was PBMCs from the stem cell graft donor, taken from the stem cell graft. The rearrangement joins TRBV6-1 to TRBJ2-3; D uncertain. CDR3 DNA: TGTGCCAGCAGTGAAACTCAGATTTTAGATTTT. Protein sequence: CASSETQILDF.